One and the same sample provided the 2 T cell receptor beta chains below, sequenced in a study of low-dose radiotherapy and immunotherapy resistance in tumors. TRAV- and TRBV-specific primers were used for first-strand cDNA, which covered alpha and beta chains. A roughly 19-cycle PCR with a constant-region primer and V-primer adapter amplified TCRs. TCRdb re-derived calls from the reads in MiXCR, one entry per CDR3 protein. The repertoire consists of fewer than 95,000 distinct CDR3 sequences, with 9% to 9.5% occurring once and the leading ten covering under 1.1%. Regarding time point: before trial treatment. Sequences were derived from PBMCs, sampled before treatment. These receptors were collected from a male donor with prostate cancer.

This clonotype was recorded once. This chain connects TRBV5-1 to TRBJ1-1; no clear D. Between the trimmed V and J ends, which lost 4 bases and 4 bases, there was a span of 20 bases. CDR3 length equals 16 residues. Germline V gene data show CDR1 as SGHRS and CDR2 as YFSETQ. The CDR3 here is CASSITRARLGTEAFF. In nucleotides, the CDR3 is TGCGCCAGCAGCATTACAAGGGCGCGGTTGGGCACTGAAGCTTTCTTT. Together with reference TRBV5-1 and TRBJ1-1, the CDR3 gives the full variable domain: KAGVTQTPRYLIKTRGQQVTLSCSPISGHRSVSWYQQTPGQGLQFLFEYFSETQRNKGNFPGRFSGRQFSNSRSEMNVSTLELGDSALYLCASSITRARLGTEAFFGQGTRLTVV.

The chain combines TRBV28 with TRBJ2-1; 7 bases are shared with TRBD2. Losses at the gene ends were 6 bases for V and 0 bases for J; bases not matched to a gene: 11. Germline-derived CDR1 and CDR2 are MDHEN and SYDVKM. The CDR3 is 17 amino acids. The CDR3 nucleotides are TGTGCCAGCAGGCCTGTTAGCGGGCTCGGCTCCTACAATGAGCAGTTCTTC. Protein product: CASRPVSGLGSYNEQFF.